These 16 T cell receptor beta chains came from one sample sequenced in a study of blood T cells in healthy people across ages. Sample-barcoded 5' priming and a J-beta primer mix drove a second PCR of about 7 to 12 cycles. MiXCR, applied by TCRdb to the 5' RACE reads, yields one record per CDR3 protein. Found here are roughly 1,700,000 distinct CDR3 sequences, about 30% of them singletons; the top ten hold about 7.7%. The sample consisted of blood. Receptors originate from a woman between 25 and 40 years old in good health.

The rearrangement uses TRBV18 and TRBJ2-4; a possible D gene is TRBD1 (5 bases). CDR1 is KGHSH, CDR2 LQKENI, per germline. V gave up 3 bases and J gave up 14 bases, with 17 bases separating them. The length of the CDR3 is 13 residues. Written as DNA, the CDR3 is TGTGCCAGCTCACCTGAAATCCGCCAGGGAAAGTACTTC. Its protein product is CASSPEIRQGKYF.

The gene calls are TRBV20-1 and TRBJ2-1; 7 bases are shared with TRBD2. The CDR3 covers 14 residues. V trimming: 0 bases; J trimming: 7 bases; junction bases outside the gene matches: 6. Germline CDR1 is DFQATT and CDR2 is SNEGSKA (reference sequence). CDR3 coding DNA: TGCAGTGCTAGAGAGGCGGGAGAGTGGAATGAGCAGTTCTTC. Residues: CSAREAGEWNEQFF.

The chain employs TRBV20-1 and TRBJ1-2, with unresolved D. The CDR3 totals 14 residues. Deletions cut 2 bases from V and 4 bases from J, with 14 bases between. Germline values: CDR1 DFQATT, CDR2 SNEGSKA (reference sequence). The CDR3 DNA reads TGCAGTGCTAGAAAGGACGGAACTTCCTATGGCTACACCTTC. Encoded protein: CSARKDGTSYGYTF.

This clonotype turned up a few times. The V gene is TRBV5-1, the J gene TRBJ2-7; D call uncertain. The CDR3 length is 13 residues. Deletions cut 7 bases from V and 5 bases from J, with 16 bases between. CDR1 is SGHRS, CDR2 YFSETQ, per germline. The CDR3 DNA sequence: TGCGCCAGCGGCTATAGGTCCAACCACGAGCAGTACTTC. Its protein is CASGYRSNHEQYF.

This clonotype was seen a handful of times. The chain couples TRBV7-2 to TRBJ1-6, with D unclear. From germline, CDR1 is SGHTA and CDR2 FQGNSA. The CDR3 has 13 amino acids. The ends were cut back, 1 base at V and 8 bases at J, with 6 bases in the middle. The CDR3 reads CASSLVKDSPLHF. DNA for the CDR3: TGTGCCAGCAGCTTAGTAAAGGATTCACCCCTCCACTTT.

This clonotype was detected a few times. The rearrangement joins TRBV7-9 to TRBJ2-4; D not certain. This CDR3 region has 14 residues. Germline values: CDR1 SEHNR, CDR2 FQNEAQ (reference sequence). V dropped 2 bases and J dropped 7 bases, with 12 bases sitting between them. The CDR3 reads CASSLSFRSNIQYF. The CDR3 coding sequence is TGTGCCAGCAGCTTAAGTTTCCGTAGTAACATTCAGTACTTC.

The table lists this clonotype with a few counts. This chain joins TRBV29-1 and TRBJ2-1; 9 bases map to TRBD1. The ends lost 6 bases at V and 9 bases at J; junction bases unmatched: 15. In germline, CDR1 is SQVTM, CDR2 ANQGSEA. This CDR3 comprises 15 residues. DNA for the CDR3: TGCAGCGTCGCCGTCAGGACAGGGGTATGGGGTGAGCAGTTCTTC. It specifies CSVAVRTGVWGEQFF.

Notes on this clonotype: This may stem from a read error, because a much larger clone lies one nucleotide away. The rearrangement uses TRBV12-3 or TRBV12-4 and TRBJ2-4; D not certain. The CDR3 totals 13 residues. In DNA, the CDR3 is TGTGCCACGCCCGGTTACGGCAAAAACACTCAGTACTTC. It specifies CATPGYGKNTQYF.

The chain employs TRBV11-2 and TRBJ1-4; no clear D. Germline lookup yields CDR1 SGHAT and CDR2 FQNNGV. This CDR3 spans 14 amino acids. With 5 bases removed from V and 5 bases from J, the gap between germline ends came to 12 bases. This CDR3 is CASSRAADNEKLFF. DNA for the CDR3: TGTGCCAGCAGCCGAGCAGCAGACAATGAAAAACTGTTTTTT.

Comment on this clonotype: This clone may be a read error of a much larger clone one base away. This sequence joins TRBV29-1 and TRBJ2-1, with D perhaps matching TRBD2 (5 bases). Germline CDR1 and CDR2: SQVTM and ANQGSEA. V was pared by 6 bases and J by 10 bases, with 16 bases between. The CDR3 has 12 residues. The CDR3 bases are TGCAGCGTGGCGGGCGCCGTCGCAGAGCAGTTCTTC. Its protein is CSVAGAVAEQFF.

This clonotype has a handful of counts. This chain connects TRBV2 to TRBJ2-1; 13 bases align to TRBD2. From germline, CDR1 is SNHLY and CDR2 FYNNEI. Trimming cost V 7 bases and J 7 bases; bases outside gene matches: 7. This CDR3 has 15 amino acids. The CDR3 spells CASTSLAGGENEQFF. As DNA, the CDR3 is TGTGCCAGCACCTCACTAGCGGGGGGGGAGAATGAGCAGTTCTTC.

This clonotype occurred a few times. This sequence joins TRBV19 and TRBJ2-7; D perhaps matches TRBD1 (5 bases). The CDR3 covers 12 residues. V dropped 7 bases and J dropped 3 bases, with 10 bases sitting between them. Per the germline V gene, CDR1 is LNHDA and CDR2 is SQIVND (reference sequence). The CDR3 loop reads CASKGRDYEQYF. The CDR3 DNA reads TGTGCCAGTAAGGGCAGGGACTACGAGCAGTACTTC.

The CDR3 is CASSLDYNRAVTEAFF. Written as DNA, the CDR3 is TGCGCCAGCAGCTTGGATTATAACAGGGCAGTCACTGAAGCTTTCTTT. The V and J genes are TRBV5-1 and TRBJ1-1, with D maybe TRBD1 (6 bases). This CDR3 contains 16 residues. Trimming stripped 0 bases from V and 4 bases from J, with 16 bases between. The V gene's germline CDR1 is SGHRS and CDR2 YFSETQ.

The chain recombines TRBV18 with TRBJ2-7, with a weak D call TRBD2 (5 bases). CDR1 and CDR2 (germline): KGHSH, LQKENI. The V end was cut by 2 bases, the J end by 2 bases, with 10 bases between. The CDR3 loop spans 14 amino acids. The CDR3 protein is CASSPGAVAYEQYF. The CDR3 DNA follows: TGTGCCAGCTCACCAGGAGCGGTTGCCTACGAGCAGTACTTC.

The CDR3 DNA is TGTGCCAGCAGCGGGACACACGGGAATGAGCAGTACTTC. Amino acids: CASSGTHGNEQYF. V gene TRBV9 combines with J gene TRBJ2-7; perhaps D is TRBD1 or TRBD2 (5 bases each). The V and J ends lost 3 bases and 7 bases respectively, with 14 bases between them. This CDR3 region has 13 residues. Germline CDR1 SGDLS, CDR2 YYNGEE.

The chain recombines TRBV7-2 with TRBJ1-2; 10 nucleotides line up with TRBD1. The CDR3 covers 14 residues. CDR1 SGHTA and CDR2 FQGNSA come from the germline V gene. Trimming cost V 5 bases and J 7 bases; bases outside gene matches: 7. CDR3 bases: TGTGCCAGCAGCCCCGACAGGGGGCCAAGTGGCTACACCTTC. This encodes CASSPDRGPSGYTF.